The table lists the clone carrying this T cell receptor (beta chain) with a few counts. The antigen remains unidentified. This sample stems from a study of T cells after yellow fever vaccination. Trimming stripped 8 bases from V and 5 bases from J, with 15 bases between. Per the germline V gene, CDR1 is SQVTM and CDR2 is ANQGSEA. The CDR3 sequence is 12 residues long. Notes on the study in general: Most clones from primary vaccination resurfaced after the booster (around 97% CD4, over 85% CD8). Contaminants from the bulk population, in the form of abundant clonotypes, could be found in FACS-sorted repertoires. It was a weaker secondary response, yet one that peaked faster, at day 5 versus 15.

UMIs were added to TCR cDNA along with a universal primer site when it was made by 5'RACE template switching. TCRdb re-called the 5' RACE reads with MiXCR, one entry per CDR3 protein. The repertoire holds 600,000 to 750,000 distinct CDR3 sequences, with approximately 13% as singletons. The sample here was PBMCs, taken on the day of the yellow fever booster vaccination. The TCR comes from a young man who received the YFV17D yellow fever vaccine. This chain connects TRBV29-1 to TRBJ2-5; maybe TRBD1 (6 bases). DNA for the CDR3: TGCAGCACTTACGACAGGCGGGAGACCCAGTACTTC. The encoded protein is CSTYDRRETQYF.